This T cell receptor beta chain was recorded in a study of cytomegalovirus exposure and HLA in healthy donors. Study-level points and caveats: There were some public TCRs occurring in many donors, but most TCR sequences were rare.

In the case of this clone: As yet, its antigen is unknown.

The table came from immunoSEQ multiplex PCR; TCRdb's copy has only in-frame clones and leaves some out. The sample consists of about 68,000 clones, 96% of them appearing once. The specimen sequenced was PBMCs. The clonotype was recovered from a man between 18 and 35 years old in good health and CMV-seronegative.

In nucleotides, the CDR3 is TGTGCCAGCAGCTTAGCGCACTCTAGCGGGAGGAATGAGCAGTTCTTC. Encoded protein: CASSLAHSSGRNEQFF. The V gene is TRBV7-2, the J gene TRBJ2-1, with 11 nucleotides matching TRBD2. Trimming at V came to 0 bases and at J to 7 bases, leaving 5 bases not matched to a gene. This CDR3 is built from 16 residues. The germline V gene encodes CDR1 SGHTA and CDR2 FQGNSA.